This is a list of T cell receptor beta chains from one sample in a study of OX40 agonist ivuxolimab in advanced cancers. Libraries were prepared by immunoSEQ multiplex PCR; TCRdb keeps only in-frame clonotypes and omits some of them. The sample carries about 83,000 clones, nearly 90% recorded once. Material: CD4+ or CD8+ T cells sorted from blood, obtained in a trial of the OX40 agonist ivuxolimab. Source of these receptors: an adult with an advanced solid tumor such as melanoma, head and neck, liver or kidney cancer. The conserved cysteine and the conserved F or W are not part of the CDR3 here. The listing skips clone size in some rows; elsewhere it reads once, few, many or a size class.

v_call	clone_size	j_call	cdr3_aa
TRBV19	few	TRBJ2-2	ASIGIRGVSGELF
TRBV7-6	-	TRBJ2-1	ASSLGQRDEQF
TRBV27	-	TRBJ1-1	ASSTRQGGNTEAF
TRBV2	-	TRBJ1-3	ASYTTTGRNTIY
TRBV11-2	once	TRBJ2-3	ASSFRGRTGERY
TRBV2	-	TRBJ2-5	AIIKGGGETQY
TRBV7-3	-	TRBJ1-6	ASSQYPQGTYNSPLH
TRBV5-1	-	TRBJ2-2	ASRPPGQGNTGELF
TRBV4-1	-	TRBJ2-7	ASSQGASGSIYEQY
TRBV11-2	-	TRBJ1-1	ASSPGQGGYREAF
TRBV18	-	TRBJ1-1	ASSPVKGQRNMNTEAF
TRBV5-1	-	TRBJ1-2	ASSLTQGPTYGYT
TRBV6-1	-	TRBJ1-5	ASSSNQPQH
TRBV30	few	TRBJ1-5	AWDRAIGNQPQH
TRBV30	-	TRBJ2-3	AWTRGLTDTQY
TRBV5-1	-	TRBJ1-5	ASSLTGPLPNQPQH
TRBV6-1	-	TRBJ1-5	ASSQVRAHQPQH
TRBV18	-	TRBJ1-1	ASSAGLNTEAF
TRBV27	-	TRBJ1-1	ASREWTGMNTEAF
TRBV29-1	-	TRBJ2-5	SVDWGPETQY
TRBV18	-	TRBJ2-7	ASSPTGPVEQY
TRBV5-1	-	TRBJ1-3	ASSLAGYGNTIY
TRBV7-8	-	TRBJ2-3	ASSLLSGASGGARDTQY
TRBV5-4	-	TRBJ2-1	ASSPRLAGVSDEQF
TRBV6-1	-	TRBJ1-2	ASSAIATGEYGYT
TRBV7-6	-	TRBJ1-5	ASSLSGAHNQPQH